This is a list of T cell receptor beta chains from one sample in a study of blood T cell repertoires in COVID-19. Libraries were prepared by immunoSEQ multiplex PCR; TCRdb keeps only in-frame clonotypes and omits some of them. The sample yields 150,000 or so clones, 80% seen once. Sequenced: PBMCs or T cells enriched from blood (not recorded which). Receptors originate from a woman aged 55-70 years who had recovered from COVID-19. The CDR3 runs from the conserved cysteine through the conserved F or W. A D gene is named only where the DNA matches it firmly. Some rows have no size entry. The others give once, few or many, or a class for an expanded clone.

j_gene,d_gene,v_gene,abundance,len,CDR3aa,CDR3nt
TRBJ2-3,TRBD1,TRBV7-2,.,14,CASSLGQGTDTQYF,TGTGCCAGCAGCCTCGGACAGGGCACAGATACGCAGTATTTT
TRBJ1-3,.,TRBV27,.,15,CASSSARSSGNTIYF,TGTGCCAGCAGTTCCGCCAGGTCTTCTGGAAACACCATATATTTT
TRBJ1-2,TRBD1,TRBV9,.,18,CASSGSLGTAIGDYGYTF,TGTGCCAGCAGCGGATCTTTAGGGACAGCTATCGGGGACTATGGCTACACCTTC
TRBJ1-3,TRBD1,TRBV19,.,15,CASALPGQAGNTIYF,TGTGCCAGTGCTCTTCCGGGACAGGCTGGAAACACCATATATTTT
TRBJ1-1,TRBD1,TRBV30,.,12,CAWGTGGTEAFF,TGTGCCTGGGGGACAGGCGGGACTGAAGCTTTCTTT
TRBJ1-2,TRBD1,TRBV15,.,13,CATRPGTVYGYTF,TGTGCCACCAGACCAGGGACAGTCTATGGCTACACCTTC
TRBJ2-2,.,TRBV24-1,.,16,CATSDPSTGQHEELFF,TGTGCCACCAGTGACCCGTCTACGGGACAACATGAGGAGCTGTTTTTT
TRBJ1-3,.,TRBV9,.,13,CASSVANGNTIYF,TGTGCCAGCAGCGTAGCTAACGGAAACACCATATATTTT
TRBJ2-1,TRBD2,TRBV11-2,.,15,CASSLMRGGIHEQFF,TGTGCCAGCAGCTTAATGCGGGGGGGCATACATGAGCAGTTCTTC
TRBJ2-1,TRBD2,TRBV7-8,.,15,CASTAGGALYNEQFF,TGTGCCAGCACGGCGGGGGGGGCTCTCTACAATGAGCAGTTCTTC
TRBJ2-3,TRBD1,TRBV20-1,.,15,CSASSRDRGTDTQYF,TGCAGTGCTAGTAGCCGGGACAGGGGGACAGATACGCAGTATTTT
TRBJ1-4,.,TRBV25-1,.,16,CASSESETGYAEKLFF,TGTGCCAGCAGTGAATCCGAAACAGGGTACGCGGAAAAACTGTTTTTT
TRBJ2-5,TRBD2,TRBV25-1,.,15,CASSELAGLQETQYF,TGTGCCAGCAGTGAATTAGCGGGGCTCCAAGAGACCCAGTACTTC
TRBJ1-4,.,TRBV25-1,.,15,CASSEYGTPNEKLFF,TGTGCCAGCAGTGAATATGGTACACCTAATGAAAAACTGTTTTTT
TRBJ2-5,.,TRBV11-3,few,12,CASSPNGETQYF,TGTGCCAGCAGCCCGAACGGTGAGACCCAGTACTTC
TRBJ1-6,.,TRBV12-5,.,16,CASGLTGPTNNSPLHF,TGTGCTAGTGGTTTGACAGGGCCCACAAACAATTCACCCCTCCACTTT
TRBJ1-2,.,TRBV6-5,.,13,CASRVHGAYGYTF,TGTGCCAGCAGGGTACATGGAGCCTATGGCTACACCTTC
TRBJ2-1,TRBD1,TRBV5-1,few,13,CASSLGQGAGIFF,TGCGCCAGCAGCTTGGGACAGGGGGCGGGGATCTTCTTC
TRBJ2-7,TRBD2,TRBV6-2/TRBV6-3,once,16,CASSYPGLTGGYEQYF,TGTGCCAGCAGTTACCCTGGACTGACGGGGGGGTACGAGCAGTACTTC
TRBJ1-2,TRBD1,TRBV19,.,15,CASRRTGALDYGYTF,TGTGCCAGTAGACGGACAGGGGCCCTCGACTATGGCTACACCTTC
TRBJ1-1,.,TRBV10-3,.,14,CAISESTGNTEAFF,TGTGCCATCAGTGAGTCGACAGGGAACACTGAAGCTTTCTTT
TRBJ1-5,.,TRBV30,few,14,CAWSGWGGNQPQHF,TGTGCCTGGAGTGGGTGGGGGGGCAATCAGCCCCAGCATTTT
TRBJ1-3,TRBD1,TRBV5-5,once,16,CASSRSGTGGGNTIYF,TGTGCCAGCAGTCGGTCCGGGACAGGGGGCGGAAACACCATATATTTT
TRBJ1-5,.,TRBV5-6,few,14,CASSFTGKDQPQHF,TGTGCCAGCAGCTTTACGGGGAAGGATCAGCCCCAGCATTTT
TRBJ2-5,TRBD2,TRBV5-1,.,16,CASSLRLAGAQETQYF,TGCGCCAGCAGCTTGAGGTTAGCGGGGGCCCAAGAGACCCAGTACTTC
TRBJ1-5,TRBD1,TRBV7-9,.,13,CASSQTGDQPQHF,TGTGCCAGCAGCCAGACAGGGGATCAGCCCCAGCATTTT
TRBJ1-5,.,TRBV30,once,14,CAWRGGLSNQPQHF,TGTGCCTGGAGGGGAGGCCTTAGCAATCAGCCCCAGCATTTT